This T cell receptor (beta chain) was documented in a study of T-cell reconstitution after alpha-beta-depleted transplantation in children. Germline V gene data show CDR1 as KGHSH and CDR2 as LQKENI. V was cut by 3 bases and J by 2 bases, with 14 bases left in between. This CDR3 comprises 15 residues. This clonotype has a handful of counts. Researchers prepared the TCRbeta library using unique molecular identifiers, the study reports. TCRdb independently ran MiXCR on the PCR reads; one entry per CDR3 protein. The repertoire consists of roughly 500,000 distinct CDR3 sequences, with around 12% occurring once and the leading ten covering about 5.6%.

This TCR was sampled from a human donor who donated a stem cell graft to a child with combined immunodeficiency. The sequenced sample was PBMCs from the stem cell graft donor, obtained from the stem cell graft. The chain recombines TRBV18 with TRBJ2-7, with a weak D call TRBD1 (6 bases). CDR3 residues: CASSPPHRAPYEQYF. CDR3 nucleotide sequence: TGTGCCAGCTCACCGCCCCACAGGGCCCCCTACGAGCAGTACTTC.